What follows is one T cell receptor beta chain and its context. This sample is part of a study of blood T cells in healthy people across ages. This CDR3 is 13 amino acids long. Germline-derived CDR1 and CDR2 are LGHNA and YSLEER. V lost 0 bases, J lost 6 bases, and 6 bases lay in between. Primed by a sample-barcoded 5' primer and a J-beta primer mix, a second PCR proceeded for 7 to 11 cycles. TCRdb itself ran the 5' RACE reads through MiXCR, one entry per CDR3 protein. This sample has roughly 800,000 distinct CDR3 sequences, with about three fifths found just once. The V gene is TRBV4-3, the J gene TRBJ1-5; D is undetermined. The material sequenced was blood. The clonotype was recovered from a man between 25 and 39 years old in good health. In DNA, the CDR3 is TGCGCCAGCAGCCAAGATCCCGGTCAGCCCCAGCATTTT. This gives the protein CASSQDPGQPQHF.